A selection of T cell receptor beta chains follows, all from one sample in a study of beta chain features in type 1 diabetes. The data were produced by immunoSEQ multiplex PCR, yet TCRdb's version contains in-frame clones alone and is incomplete. The sample lists a few hundred thousand clones; 25% to 35% were seen once. Sequencing was carried out using central memory CD4+ T cells from blood. Every receptor here comes from a man younger than 45 in good health. Both conserved end residues are part of each CDR3. A D gene is named only where the DNA matches it firmly. Size is stated for part of the rows, as once, few or many counts, or as a class when the clone is expanded.

cdr3_aa | cdr3_nt | j_call | v_call | d_call | clone_size
CATSSGLEYNEQFF | TGTGCCACCAGCAGCGGACTAGAGTACAATGAGCAGTTCTTC | TRBJ2-1 | TRBV15 | TRBD2 | few
CASSRREGDKFF | TGTGCCAGCAGCCGCCGGGAGGGGGATAAGTTCTTC | TRBJ2-1 | TRBV7-2 | TRBD2 | NA
CASWGPGGTTGELFF | TGTGCCAGCTGGGGACCAGGGGGCACCACCGGGGAGCTGTTTTTT | TRBJ2-2 | TRBV27 | TRBD1 | few
CASSLWGQGEQYF | TGTGCCAGCAGTTTATGGGGACAGGGCGAGCAGTACTTC | TRBJ2-7 | TRBV27 | TRBD1 | few
CASSKGSADTQYF | TGTGCCAGCAGTAAGGGAAGCGCAGATACGCAGTATTTT | TRBJ2-3 | TRBV2 | NA | few
CSVPATGAFFYTF | TGCAGCGTCCCGGCAACAGGGGCCTTCTTCTACACCTTC | TRBJ1-2 | TRBV29-1 | TRBD1 | few
CASSSAGAIRYEQYF | TGTGCCAGCAGCTCCGCAGGGGCTATACGCTACGAGCAGTACTTC | TRBJ2-7 | TRBV7-2 | NA | NA
CASTWRENTGELFF | TGTGCCAGCACTTGGCGCGAGAACACCGGGGAGCTGTTTTTT | TRBJ2-2 | TRBV9 | NA | few
CASSWEGLANEQYF | TGTGCCAGCAGCTGGGAGGGACTAGCGAACGAGCAGTACTTC | TRBJ2-7 | TRBV9 | TRBD2 | NA
CASSPEQTIQPQHF | TGTGCCAGCTCACCCGAGCAGACTATTCAGCCCCAGCATTTT | TRBJ1-5 | TRBV18 | NA | NA
CASSVKGIDTQYF | TGTGCCAGCAGCGTTAAGGGTATAGATACGCAGTATTTT | TRBJ2-3 | TRBV7-9 | NA | NA
CASTQRVSYNEQFF | TGTGCCAGTACCCAGCGAGTTTCCTACAATGAGCAGTTCTTC | TRBJ2-1 | TRBV19 | NA | NA
CASSPDLNQPQHF | TGTGCCAGCAGCCCGGACCTAAATCAGCCCCAGCATTTT | TRBJ1-5 | TRBV7-2 | NA | few
CASSQDLAGGAHEQYF | TGCGCCAGCAGCCAAGACCTTGCTGGGGGGGCCCACGAGCAGTACTTC | TRBJ2-7 | TRBV4-3 | NA | NA
CASSQERSHSGANVLTF | TGCGCCAGCAGCCAAGAAAGGAGTCACTCTGGGGCCAACGTCCTGACTTTC | TRBJ2-6 | TRBV4-3 | NA | NA
CASSVEGLAGDSYNEQFF | TGTGCCAGCAGCGTAGAGGGACTAGCGGGAGACTCCTACAATGAGCAGTTCTTC | TRBJ2-1 | TRBV9 | TRBD2 | NA
CASSPRRLAGAETQYF | TGTGCCAGCAGCCCACGGCGACTAGCGGGGGCAGAGACCCAGTACTTC | TRBJ2-5 | TRBV7-2 | TRBD2 | NA
CASSQEAQRGSQYF | TGCGCCAGCAGCCAAGAAGCCCAGCGGGGGTCCCAGTACTTC | TRBJ2-5 | TRBV4-3 | TRBD2 | once
CAWSVLGYEQYF | TGTGCCTGGAGTGTACTGGGCTACGAGCAGTACTTC | TRBJ2-7 | TRBV30 | NA | NA
CAISESDGTPYEQYF | TGTGCCATCAGTGAGTCTGACGGGACGCCTTACGAGCAGTACTTC | TRBJ2-7 | TRBV10-3 | NA | NA
CATGSEGGTEAFF | TGTGCCACCGGATCCGAGGGCGGCACTGAAGCTTTCTTT | TRBJ1-1 | TRBV15 | NA | NA
CAWTGGQGDQPQHF | TGTGCCTGGACCGGGGGGCAGGGTGATCAGCCCCAGCATTTT | TRBJ1-5 | TRBV30 | NA | few
CASRGREGNTIYF | TGTGCCAGCAGGGGCAGGGAAGGAAACACCATATATTTT | TRBJ1-3 | TRBV2 | NA | few